These T cell receptor beta chains were read from a single sample in a study of identical twins. In TCRdb, the 5' RACE reads were re-called with MiXCR into one record per CDR3 protein. The table includes 450,000 or so distinct CDR3 sequences, approximately 25% detected once. This same sample was also taken into another study, of T cells expressing NK-cell markers.

Sequencing was performed on CD4+ T cells sorted from blood. These receptors originate from a woman aged 18-29 years in good health. Both conserved end residues are part of each CDR3. D genes are given only for firm matches. Rows may omit the clone size; those that give it use once, few, many or a size class.

j_gene,d_gene,abundance,v_gene,CDR3nt,CDR3aa
TRBJ2-7,-,-,TRBV5-1,TGCGCCAGCAGAATCCAATCGACAGTTACCTACGAGCAGTACTTC,CASRIQSTVTYEQYF
TRBJ2-6,-,-,TRBV29-1,TGCAGCGTGCAGGTGGCTGGGGCCAACGTCCTGACTTTC,CSVQVAGANVLTF
TRBJ2-5,-,-,TRBV20-1,TGCAGTGCTAGTTCAGTAAGAAGGGGGGAGACCCAGTACTTC,CSASSVRRGETQYF
TRBJ2-1,-,-,TRBV20-1,TGCAGTGCTACTGCGGCTTTTCGCTACAATGAGCAGTTCTTC,CSATAAFRYNEQFF
TRBJ1-1,TRBD1,-,TRBV10-3,TGTGCCATCAGGACAGGGGAGAACACTGAAGCTTTCTTT,CAIRTGENTEAFF
TRBJ2-3,-,-,TRBV11-2,TGTGCCAGCAGCTTAGGATATTCCCACAGAGTCAGCACAGATACGCAGTATTTT,CASSLGYSHRVSTDTQYF
TRBJ1-1,TRBD1,-,TRBV2,TGTGCCAGCAGCGGGGACAGCTTTGACACTGAAGCTTTCTTT,CASSGDSFDTEAFF
TRBJ2-7,-,-,TRBV5-6,TGTGCCAGCAGCTTGGCCCTGACCGCCTACGAGCAGTGCTTC,CASSLALTAYEQCF
TRBJ1-4,-,few,TRBV12-3/TRBV12-4,TGTGCCAGCAGTTTAGATCCGGACACCGGTGAAGTTTTT,CASSLDPDTGEVF
TRBJ1-2,-,-,TRBV10-3,TGTGCCATCAAATTCGGGGGGGCTTTCTATGGCTACACCTTC,CAIKFGGAFYGYTF
TRBJ2-5,-,-,TRBV3-1,TGTGCCAGCAGCCGCTCCCTGGAAGAGACCCAGTACTTC,CASSRSLEETQYF
TRBJ2-7,-,-,TRBV2,TGTGCCAGGGGGACGTTGTACGAGCAGTACTTC,CARGTLYEQYF
TRBJ2-1,-,-,TRBV11-2,TGTGCCAGCAGCCCCAGGGACGCGGGAGAGCAGTTCTTC,CASSPRDAGEQFF
TRBJ2-1,TRBD2,-,TRBV19,TGTGCCAGTAAGGGTAGCGGGGGCCCCGAGGATGAGCAGTTCTTC,CASKGSGGPEDEQFF
TRBJ2-1,TRBD2,-,TRBV7-2,TGTGCCAGCAGCCCGATAGCGGGAGGCAGCAATGAGCAGTTCTTC,CASSPIAGGSNEQFF
TRBJ2-5,-,-,TRBV12-3/TRBV12-4,TGTGCCAGCAGTTTAAGGGCCCCCTCAGAGACCCAGTACTTC,CASSLRAPSETQYF
TRBJ2-5,-,-,TRBV24-1,TGTGCCACCAGTGACTCCCGGGACCATCAAGAGACCCAGTACTTC,CATSDSRDHQETQYF
TRBJ1-6,-,-,TRBV6-5,TGTGCCAGCGGCCAGTATAATTCACCCCTCCACTTT,CASGQYNSPLHF
TRBJ2-3,TRBD2,-,TRBV11-2,TGTGCCAGCAGCTTTTACCCCTCGGGACTAGCGAACTCAGATACGCAGTATTTT,CASSFYPSGLANSDTQYF
TRBJ1-1,-,-,TRBV14,TGTGCCAGCAGCCAAGCGGACGGCCTCAGAGGGGATGAAGCTTTCTTT,CASSQADGLRGDEAFF
TRBJ2-1,TRBD2,few,TRBV20-1,TGCAGTGCTAGAGTGGGACTAGCGGACCTCTACAATGAGCAGTTCTTC,CSARVGLADLYNEQFF
TRBJ2-7,-,-,TRBV7-2,TGTGCCAGCAGCTCTTCTAATTCTTACGAGCAGTACTTC,CASSSSNSYEQYF
TRBJ2-5,TRBD2,few,TRBV12-3/TRBV12-4,TGTGCCAGCAGTGATACGACTAGCGGGGGGGAGACCCAGTACTTC,CASSDTTSGGETQYF
TRBJ2-2,-,-,TRBV2,TGTGCCAGCAGTGAAGCGTTTTTAGGAGCCGGGGAGCTGTTTTTT,CASSEAFLGAGELFF
TRBJ1-2,-,-,TRBV12-3/TRBV12-4,TGTGCCAGCAGTTTCAAACAGGAGAGCGCTTATGGCTACACCTTC,CASSFKQESAYGYTF
TRBJ1-2,TRBD1,-,TRBV15,TGTGCCACCTCCTTTGGGGACAGGGGGCACGGCTACACCTTC,CATSFGDRGHGYTF
TRBJ2-3,-,-,TRBV11-2,TGTGCCAGCAGCGGGTGGGGCGTCGTGACAGATACGCAGTATTTT,CASSGWGVVTDTQYF
TRBJ2-1,-,few,TRBV5-1,TGCGCCAGCAGCTTGGCCGAGGGGGGGGTTGAGCAGTTCTTC,CASSLAEGGVEQFF
TRBJ2-3,-,-,TRBV9,TGTGCCAGCAGCGTAGGTGGGGGATTGGATACGCAGTATTTT,CASSVGGGLDTQYF
TRBJ1-4,-,-,TRBV10-2,TGCGCCAGCAGTGATTACCGACGAGGGGAAAAACTGTTTTTT,CASSDYRRGEKLFF
TRBJ2-5,TRBD2,few,TRBV3-1,TGTGCCAGCAGCCCCCAAACATACCCGGGACTAGCTTTGAAAGAGACCCAGTACTTC,CASSPQTYPGLALKETQYF
TRBJ1-2,-,few,TRBV7-9,TGTGCCAGCAGCGCCCTCGGGACAATCTATGGCTACACCTTC,CASSALGTIYGYTF
TRBJ2-1,TRBD2,-,TRBV18,TGTGCCAGCTCACCACCTGTGGGCGGGAGGGCCCACAATGAGCAGTTCTTC,CASSPPVGGRAHNEQFF
TRBJ2-7,TRBD2,-,TRBV11-2,TGTGCCAGCAGCTCCGGACTAGCGGGAGCCAACCTTGGCTACGAGCAGTACTTC,CASSSGLAGANLGYEQYF
TRBJ1-4,-,-,TRBV6-1,TGTGCCAGCAGCTGGGACGGTGGAAATGAAAAACTGTTTTTT,CASSWDGGNEKLFF
TRBJ2-5,TRBD1,-,TRBV12-3/TRBV12-4,TGTGCCAGCAGTTTCGGACAGGGGGCTGGAGAGACCCAGTACTTC,CASSFGQGAGETQYF
TRBJ1-2,-,-,TRBV20-1,TGCAGTGCTACCGGCGCAGTCTATGGCTACACCTTC,CSATGAVYGYTF
TRBJ2-1,-,few,TRBV10-3,TGTGCCATCAGTGAGCCGTATTACAATGAGCAGTTCTTC,CAISEPYYNEQFF
TRBJ1-1,-,-,TRBV6-6,TGTGCCAGCACTTCGGGGGGAAGGACTGAAGCTTTCTTT,CASTSGGRTEAFF
TRBJ1-5,-,-,TRBV12-3/TRBV12-4,TGTGCCAGCAGTTTAGGTTCGGCCGGGCCCCAGCATTTT,CASSLGSAGPQHF
TRBJ1-1,-,-,TRBV5-1,TGCGCCAGCAGCTCCGGGACGGCAAGCGATGAAGCTTTCTTT,CASSSGTASDEAFF
TRBJ1-5,-,few,TRBV19,TGTGCCAGTAGTATGATAGGGGATAATCAGCCCCAGCATTTT,CASSMIGDNQPQHF
TRBJ1-5,-,-,TRBV5-1,TGCGCCAGCAGATGGGACTACAATCAGCCCCAGCATTTT,CASRWDYNQPQHF
TRBJ2-7,TRBD1,-,TRBV20-1,TGCAGTGCTAGAGATAACAGGGGCCCCTACGAGCAGTACTTC,CSARDNRGPYEQYF
TRBJ2-3,-,few,TRBV20-1,TGCAGTGCTAGATTCAGCACAGATACGCAGTATTTT,CSARFSTDTQYF
TRBJ1-2,-,-,TRBV20-1,TGCAGTGCTAGAGATCCCTACAGGGCCGAGAGCATTGGCTACACCTTC,CSARDPYRAESIGYTF
TRBJ1-2,-,-,TRBV6-5,TGTGCCAGCAGTTACCGTCAGGGCCATTATGGCTACACCTTC,CASSYRQGHYGYTF
TRBJ1-1,-,-,TRBV2,TGTGCCAGCAGGCCCCAAACGCCTGAAGCTTTCTTT,CASRPQTPEAFF
TRBJ2-4,TRBD2,-,TRBV9,TGTGCCAGCAGCCCAAGCGGGGGGGCCTCTCTCGACATTCAGTACTTC,CASSPSGGASLDIQYF
TRBJ2-7,-,-,TRBV19,TGTGCCAGTAGTATAGGGGGGCCGGGAGCCGTAACCTACGAGCAGTACTTC,CASSIGGPGAVTYEQYF
TRBJ2-1,-,-,TRBV27,TGTGCCAGCAGTCCCCCCTTAGGGAGGAACAATGAGCAGTTCTTC,CASSPPLGRNNEQFF
TRBJ1-1,-,-,TRBV4-3,TGCGCCAGCAGCCAAGCGTCAAGCAACACTGAAGCTTTCTTT,CASSQASSNTEAFF
TRBJ2-3,-,-,TRBV6-2/TRBV6-3,TGTGCCAGCAGTCCGAGGAGGGGGAAGGAGTATTTT,CASSPRRGKEYF
TRBJ1-2,-,few,TRBV5-6,TGTGCCAGCAGCACGAGGACATCACCCTATGGCTACACCTTC,CASSTRTSPYGYTF
TRBJ2-1,-,few,TRBV5-1,TGCGCCAGCAGCTTGGGATTGGCAGCGAAGCAGTTCTTC,CASSLGLAAKQFF
TRBJ1-2,TRBD1,few,TRBV7-6,TGTGCCAGCGGTGGACAGGGGGAGTATGGCTACACCTTC,CASGGQGEYGYTF
TRBJ2-7,TRBD2,-,TRBV5-6,TGTGCCAGCAGCGCCAATAGCGGGAGATCGGGGGAGCAGTACTTC,CASSANSGRSGEQYF